This TCR beta chain was captured in a study of shared clonotypes between healthy human individuals. Study-wide context: Plates per donor: three CD4 naive, three CD4 memory, two CD8 naive, one CD8 memory.

This CDR3 has 13 amino acids. Germline CDR1 MNHEY, CDR2 SVGAGI. V was pared by 5 bases and J by 5 bases, with 12 bases between. Profiling relied on immunoSEQ multiplex PCR, and the TCRdb table lists in-frame clones only, not all of them. The sample lists about 960,000 clones, over 75% occurring once. The chain recombines TRBV6-5 with TRBJ2-5; no firm D call. The specimen sequenced was memory CD4+ T cells sorted from blood. The sample's subset: CD45RA-negative fraction. The sequence came from a man in his late teens or twenties in good health. The CDR3 nucleotides read TGTGCCAGCAGTATCCGGAGCAGGGAGACCCAGTACTTC. Protein sequence: CASSIRSRETQYF.